This T cell receptor (beta chain) comes out of a study of T-cell reconstitution after alpha-beta-depleted transplantation in children. There are many counts of this clonotype. The antigen remains undetermined. General study results and limits: Newly generated T cells supplied most T-cell counts and diversity one year post-transplant. As was reported, about two months after transplant, alpha-beta T cells came from several hundred expanded graft clones. Surviving thymic progenitors and recipient T cells were the source of high TCRbeta diversity at day 60 in some patients.

The library targeted TCRbeta and was prepared with unique molecular identifiers. Each CDR3 protein is one row after TCRdb ran MiXCR on the PCR reads. The table records about 420,000 distinct CDR3 sequences, roughly 17% of them present only once. CDR1 SGHRS and CDR2 YFSETQ come from the germline V gene. The V and J ends lost 2 bases and 5 bases, in that order; junction bases with no gene match: 5. This CDR3 spans 15 amino acids. The source material was PBMCs, mostly from graft donor cells, sampled 360 days after TCRalphabeta/CD19-depleted stem cell transplant. The gene calls are TRBV5-1 and TRBJ2-1; 9 bases are shared with TRBD2. The receptor comes from a boy under two years old who had a stem cell transplant for Wiskott-Aldrich syndrome, so the T cells may come from the graft donor. Here the CDR3 reads CASSFLAGSDNEQFF. The CDR3 bases are TGCGCCAGCAGCTTTCTAGCGGGGTCTGACAATGAGCAGTTCTTC. Full variable domain (remainder filled in from reference TRBV5-1 and TRBJ2-1): KAGVTQTPRYLIKTRGQQVTLSCSPISGHRSVSWYQQTPGQGLQFLFEYFSETQRNKGNFPGRFSGRQFSNSRSEMNVSTLELGDSALYLCASSFLAGSDNEQFFGPGTRLTVL.